This TCR beta chain was sequenced in a study of CD8+ T cells in alopecia areata. This clone was recorded only once. What it binds is unknown. Germline V gene sequence: CDR1 SQVTM, CDR2 ANQGSEA. This CDR3 is built from 14 residues. V lost 7 bases, J lost 2 bases, and 7 bases stayed unmatched. Extracted RNA was reverse transcribed into cDNA, the sequencing template. Profiled with immunoSEQ multiplex PCR; TCRdb holds only in-frame clones, not every one. The table has 100,000 or so clones, about 61% seen once. Whole-study findings and limits: Persistence of many expanded lesional clones was seen in scalp and blood during tofacitinib. Sequencing of scalp tissue also captures the resident alphabeta T cells of normal skin.

Stated treatment: oral pan-JAK inhibitor, 5-10 mg twice daily. This receptor was taken from a human donor with alopecia areata. Specimen: CD8+ T cells sorted from blood, collected at week 56, from a patient treated with tofacitinib. The chain carries TRBV29-1 and TRBJ2-1; 8 bases agree with TRBD1. Here the CDR3 reads CSGEQGATYNEQFF. For the CDR3, the DNA is TGCAGCGGGGAGCAGGGGGCCACCTACAATGAGCAGTTCTTC.